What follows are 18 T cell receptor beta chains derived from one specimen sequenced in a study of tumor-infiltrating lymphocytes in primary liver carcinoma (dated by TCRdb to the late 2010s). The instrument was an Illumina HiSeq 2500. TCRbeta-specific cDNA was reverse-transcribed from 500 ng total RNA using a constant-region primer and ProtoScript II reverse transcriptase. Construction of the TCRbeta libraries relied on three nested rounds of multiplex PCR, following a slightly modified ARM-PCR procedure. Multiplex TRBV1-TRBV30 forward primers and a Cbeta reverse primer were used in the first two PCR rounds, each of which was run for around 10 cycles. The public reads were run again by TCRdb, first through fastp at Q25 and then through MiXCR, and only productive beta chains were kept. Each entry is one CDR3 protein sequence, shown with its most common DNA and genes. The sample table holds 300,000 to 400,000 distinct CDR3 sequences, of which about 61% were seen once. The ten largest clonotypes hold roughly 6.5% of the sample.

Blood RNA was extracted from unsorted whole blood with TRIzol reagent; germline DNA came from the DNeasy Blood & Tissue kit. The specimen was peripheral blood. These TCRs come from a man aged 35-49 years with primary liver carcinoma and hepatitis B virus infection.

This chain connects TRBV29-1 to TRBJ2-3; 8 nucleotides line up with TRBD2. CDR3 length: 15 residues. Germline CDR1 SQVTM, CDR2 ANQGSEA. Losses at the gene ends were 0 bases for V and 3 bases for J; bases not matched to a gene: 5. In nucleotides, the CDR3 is TGCAGCGTTGAAGATCTGAGCGGGAGTACAGATACGCAGTATTTT. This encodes CSVEDLSGSTDTQYF.

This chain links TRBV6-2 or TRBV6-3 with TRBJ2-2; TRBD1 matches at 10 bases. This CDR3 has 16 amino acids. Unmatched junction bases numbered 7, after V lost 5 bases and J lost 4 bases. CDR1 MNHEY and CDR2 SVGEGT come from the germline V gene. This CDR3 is CASSQRTGGGTGELFF. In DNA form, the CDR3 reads TGTGCCAGCAGTCAGCGGACAGGGGGGGGCACCGGGGAGCTGTTTTTT.

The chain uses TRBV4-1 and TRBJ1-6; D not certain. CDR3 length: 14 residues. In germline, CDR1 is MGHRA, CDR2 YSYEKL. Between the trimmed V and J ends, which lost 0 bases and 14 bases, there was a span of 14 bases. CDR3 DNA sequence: TGCGCCAGCAGCCAAGAGTGGTCAAATTCGTCCCTCCACTTT. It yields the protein CASSQEWSNSSLHF.

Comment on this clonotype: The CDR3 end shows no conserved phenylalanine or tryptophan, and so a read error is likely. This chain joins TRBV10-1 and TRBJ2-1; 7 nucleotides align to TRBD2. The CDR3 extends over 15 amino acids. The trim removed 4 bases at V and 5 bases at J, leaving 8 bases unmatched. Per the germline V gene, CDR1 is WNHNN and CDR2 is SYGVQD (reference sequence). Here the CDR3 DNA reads TGCGCCAGCAGTGTACGCGGGAGAGAGAACAATGAGCAGTTCTCC. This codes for CASSVRGRENNEQFS.

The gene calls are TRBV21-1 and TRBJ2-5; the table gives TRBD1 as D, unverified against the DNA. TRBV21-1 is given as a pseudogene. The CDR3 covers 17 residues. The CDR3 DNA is TGTGCCAGCAGCCTGCGCCGGGACAGGGGCTTCCAAGAGACCCAGTACTTC. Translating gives CASSLRRDRGFQETQYF.

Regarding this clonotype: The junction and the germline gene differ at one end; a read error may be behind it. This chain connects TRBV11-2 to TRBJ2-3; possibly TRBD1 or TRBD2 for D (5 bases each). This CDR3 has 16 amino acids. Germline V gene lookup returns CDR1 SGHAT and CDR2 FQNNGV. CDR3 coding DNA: TGTGCCAGCAGCGCAGTACTAGAGGGGTCCACAGATATGCAGTATTTT. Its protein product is CASSAVLEGSTDMQYF. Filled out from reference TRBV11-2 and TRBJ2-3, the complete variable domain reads EAGVAQSPRYKIIEKRQSVAFWCNPISGHATLYWYQQILGQGPKLLIQFQNNGVVDDSQLPKDRFSAERLKGVDSTLKIQPAKLEDSAVYLCASSAVLEGSTDMQYFGPGTRLTVL.

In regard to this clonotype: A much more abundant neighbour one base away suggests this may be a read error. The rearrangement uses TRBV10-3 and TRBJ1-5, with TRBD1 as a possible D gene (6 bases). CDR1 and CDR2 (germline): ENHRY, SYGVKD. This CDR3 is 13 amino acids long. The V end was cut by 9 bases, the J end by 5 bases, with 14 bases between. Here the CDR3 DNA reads TGTGCCATAGTTCTGGGGGCCGATCAGCCCCAGCATTTT. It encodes CAIVLGADQPQHF.

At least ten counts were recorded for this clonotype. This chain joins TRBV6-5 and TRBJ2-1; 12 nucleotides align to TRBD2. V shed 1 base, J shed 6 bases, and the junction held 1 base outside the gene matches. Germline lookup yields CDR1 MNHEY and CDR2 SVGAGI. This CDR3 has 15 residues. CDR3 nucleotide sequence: TGTGCCAGCAGTTACTTGACTAGCGGGAGCAATGAGCAGTTCTTC. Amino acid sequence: CASSYLTSGSNEQFF.

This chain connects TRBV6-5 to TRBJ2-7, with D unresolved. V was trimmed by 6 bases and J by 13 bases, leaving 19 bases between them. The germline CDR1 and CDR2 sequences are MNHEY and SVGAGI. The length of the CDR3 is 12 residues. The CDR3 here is CASRQSSYGQYF. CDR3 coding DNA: TGTGCCAGCAGGCAAAGCTCCTACGGGCAATACTTC.

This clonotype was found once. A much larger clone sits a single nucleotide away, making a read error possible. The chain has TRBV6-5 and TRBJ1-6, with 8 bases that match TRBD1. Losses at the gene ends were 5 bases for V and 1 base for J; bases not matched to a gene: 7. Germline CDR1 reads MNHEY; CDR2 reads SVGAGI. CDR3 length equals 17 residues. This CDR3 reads CASSHIGDRSYNSPLHF. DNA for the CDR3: TGTGCCAGCAGTCACATAGGGGACAGGTCCTATAATTCACCCCTCCACTTT.

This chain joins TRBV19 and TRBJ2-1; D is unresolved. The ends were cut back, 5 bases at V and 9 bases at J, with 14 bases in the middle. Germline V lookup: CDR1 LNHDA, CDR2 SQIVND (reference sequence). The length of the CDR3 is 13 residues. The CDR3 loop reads CASSLTSSSEQFF. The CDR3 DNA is TGTGCCAGTAGTCTCACAAGTTCTAGTGAGCAGTTCTTC. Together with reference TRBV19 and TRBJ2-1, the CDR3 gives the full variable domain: DGGITQSPKYLFRKEGQNVTLSCEQNLNHDAMYWYRQDPGQGLRLIYYSQIVNDFQKGDIAEGYSVSREKKESFPLTVTSAQKNPTAFYLCASSLTSSSEQFFGPGTRLTVL.

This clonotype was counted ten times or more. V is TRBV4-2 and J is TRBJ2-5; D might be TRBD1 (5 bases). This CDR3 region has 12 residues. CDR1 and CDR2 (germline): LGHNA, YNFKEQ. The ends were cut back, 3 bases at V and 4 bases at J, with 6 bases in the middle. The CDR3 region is CASSQTAETQYF. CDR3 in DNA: TGTGCCAGCAGCCAGACAGCAGAGACCCAGTACTTC.

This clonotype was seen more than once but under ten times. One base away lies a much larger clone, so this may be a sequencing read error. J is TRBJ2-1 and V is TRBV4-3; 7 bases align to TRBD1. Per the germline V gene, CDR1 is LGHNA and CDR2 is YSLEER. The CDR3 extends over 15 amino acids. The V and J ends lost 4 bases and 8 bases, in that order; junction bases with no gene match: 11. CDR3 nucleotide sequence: TGCGCCAGCAGCCGGACCGGGACAGAGTACGATGAGCAGTTCTTC. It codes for CASSRTGTEYDEQFF.

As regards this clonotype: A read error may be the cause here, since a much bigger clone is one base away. The CDR3 nucleotides are TGTGCCAGCAGTTTCGGAATTACTAGCGGGATAACAGATACGCAGTATTTT. Encoded protein: CASSFGITSGITDTQYF. This chain links TRBV12-3 or TRBV12-4 with TRBJ2-3, with 10 bases fitting TRBD2. The CDR3 totals 17 residues. The J segment lost 3 bases and the V segment lost 3 bases, leaving 9 bases of the junction unmatched.

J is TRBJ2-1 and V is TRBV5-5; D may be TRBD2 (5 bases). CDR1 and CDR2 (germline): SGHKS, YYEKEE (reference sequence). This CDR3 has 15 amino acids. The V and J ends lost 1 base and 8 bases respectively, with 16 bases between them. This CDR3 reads CASSLLPGLYDEQFF. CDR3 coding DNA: TGTGCCAGCAGCTTGCTTCCCGGACTGTACGATGAGCAGTTCTTC.

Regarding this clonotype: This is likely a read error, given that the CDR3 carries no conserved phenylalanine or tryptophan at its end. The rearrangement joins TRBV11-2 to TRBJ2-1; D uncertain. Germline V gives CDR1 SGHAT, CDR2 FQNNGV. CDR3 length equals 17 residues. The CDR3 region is CASSLARRTSSYNEQFS. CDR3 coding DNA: TGTGCCAGCAGTTTAGCTCGGCGGACCAGCTCCTACAATGAGCAGTTCTCC.

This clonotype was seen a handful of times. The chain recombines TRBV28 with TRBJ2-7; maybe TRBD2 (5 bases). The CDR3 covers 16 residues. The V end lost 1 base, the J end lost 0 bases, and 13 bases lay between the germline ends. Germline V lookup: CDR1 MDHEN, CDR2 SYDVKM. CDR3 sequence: CASSLLGSGSSYEQYF. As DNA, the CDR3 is TGTGCCAGCAGTTTATTGGGCAGCGGCAGCTCCTACGAGCAGTACTTC.

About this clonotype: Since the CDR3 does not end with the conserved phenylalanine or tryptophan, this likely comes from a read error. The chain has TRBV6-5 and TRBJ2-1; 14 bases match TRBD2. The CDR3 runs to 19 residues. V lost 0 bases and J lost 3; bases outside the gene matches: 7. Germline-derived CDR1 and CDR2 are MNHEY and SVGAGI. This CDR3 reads CASSYSATSGRAYYNEQFY. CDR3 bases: TGTGCCAGCAGTTACTCTGCGACTAGCGGGAGGGCCTACTACAATGAGCAGTTCTAC.